The 12 T cell receptor beta chains presented below share a single source sample, sequenced in a study of blood T cell repertoires in COVID-19. Some clones are missing from TCRdb's copy, which holds only in-frame ones; the method was immunoSEQ multiplex PCR. The sample yields roughly 500,000 clones, 89% seen once. The sample comprised peripheral blood. The receptors were sampled from a man between 18 and 29 years old with COVID-19, enrolled during active disease.

V and J are TRBV5-4 and TRBJ1-1; D perhaps matches TRBD1 (6 bases). Between the trimmed V and J ends, which lost 4 bases and 6 bases, there was a span of 16 bases. The CDR3 is 14 amino acids. Germline CDR1 and CDR2: SGHNT and YYREEE (reference sequence). In DNA, the CDR3 is TGTGCCAGCAGCAACCCTAAACAGGGCTCTGAAGCTTTCTTT. Protein sequence: CASSNPKQGSEAFF.

V and J are TRBV7-2 and TRBJ2-4; the D is unclear. This CDR3 comprises 15 residues. V dropped 5 bases and J dropped 0 bases, with 11 bases sitting between them. CDR1 is SGHTA, CDR2 FQGNSA, per germline. The CDR3 spells CASSPEVAAKNIQYF. In DNA, the CDR3 is TGTGCCAGCAGCCCCGAGGTGGCAGCCAAAAACATTCAGTACTTC.

The V gene is TRBV7-9, the J gene TRBJ1-5, with D perhaps TRBD1 (5 bases). V was cut by 1 base and J by 5 bases, with 9 bases left in between. From germline, CDR1 is SEHNR and CDR2 FQNEAQ (reference sequence). CDR3 size: 14 residues. For the CDR3, the DNA is TGTGCCAGCAGCTTAGGCCAGGGTCATCAGCCCCAGCATTTT. Its protein product is CASSLGQGHQPQHF.

V is TRBV25-1 and J is TRBJ2-5; possibly TRBD2 for D (7 bases). Trimming pared 4 bases from V and 3 bases from J, leaving 15 bases between. Per the germline V gene, CDR1 is MGHDK and CDR2 is SYGVNS. The CDR3 covers 15 residues. CDR3 DNA: TGTGCCAGCAGTGCACCGGGGGGCCCGGAAGAGACCCAGTACTTC. Its translation is CASSAPGGPEETQYF.

The chain joins TRBV7-2 to TRBJ2-1; tentatively, D is TRBD2 (6 bases). The CDR3 runs to 14 residues. The germline V and J ends were trimmed by 2 bases and 2 bases, with 7 bases remaining between them. The germline CDR1 and CDR2 sequences are SGHTA and FQGNSA. CDR3 residues: CASSLRGTYNEQFF. The CDR3 DNA reads as TGTGCCAGCAGCTTACGGGGGACCTACAATGAGCAGTTCTTC.

The gene calls are TRBV6-5 and TRBJ2-1; 10 bases align to TRBD2. CDR3 length: 16 amino acids. After removal of 2 bases from V and 7 bases from J, the junction contained 8 bases not matched to a gene. Looked up from germline, CDR1 is MNHEY and CDR2 is SVGAGI. For the CDR3, the DNA is TGTGCCAGCAGTTACGATGCTAGCGGGGGTTCGAATGAGCAGTTCTTC. Translated, it gives CASSYDASGGSNEQFF.

The rearrangement joins TRBV27 to TRBJ2-6, with TRBD2 matching 8 bases. In germline, CDR1 is MNHEY, CDR2 SMNVEV (reference sequence). This CDR3 contains 18 residues. The V segment lost 3 bases and the J segment 3 bases; nucleotides outside the gene matches: 10. CDR3 coding DNA: TGTGCCAGCAGTTTTTTGGAGCGGGGGTATGGTGGGGCCAACGTCCTGACTTTC. Its protein product is CASSFLERGYGGANVLTF.

This rearrangement joins TRBV5-6 to TRBJ1-2; D is possibly TRBD1 (5 bases). Trimming took off 1 base at V and 3 bases at J, with 10 bases between the two ends. The CDR3 is 14 amino acids. Germline V CDR1 and CDR2: SGHDT, YYEEEE. CDR3: CASSLLGGDYGYTF. Here the CDR3 DNA reads TGTGCCAGCAGCTTGCTGGGAGGGGACTATGGCTACACCTTC.

The chain couples TRBV6-5 to TRBJ2-3; perhaps TRBD1 as D (5 bases). The V end was cut by 3 bases, the J end by 10 bases, with 8 bases between. This CDR3 spans 11 amino acids. CDR1 is MNHEY and CDR2 is SVGAGI in the germline V gene. CDR3 nucleotides: TGTGCCAGCAGTTATTGGGGCTCGCAGTATTTT. It is translated as CASSYWGSQYF.

This clone was found once. This chain connects TRBV3-1 (or the pseudogene TRBV3-2) to TRBJ1-6, with D perhaps matching TRBD1 (5 bases). The CDR3 totals 17 residues. Germline V gene data show CDR1 as LGHDT and CDR2 as YNNKEL (reference sequence). The V gene lost 0 bases and the J gene lost 7 bases, with 16 bases spanning the gap. CDR3 sequence reads: CASSQEVAKGPNSPLHF. CDR3 nucleotide sequence: TGTGCCAGCAGCCAAGAGGTCGCTAAGGGGCCAAATTCACCCCTCCACTTT.

This clone was seen only once. The chain uses TRBV24-1 and TRBJ2-3, with 10 bases identical to TRBD2. Unmatched junction bases numbered 5, after V lost 3 bases and J lost 3 bases. There are 16 residues in the CDR3. Germline CDR1 and CDR2: KGHDR and SFDVKD. The CDR3 region is CATSDASSGGTDTQYF. The CDR3 coding sequence is TGTGCCACCAGTGATGCGTCTAGCGGGGGTACAGATACGCAGTATTTT.

The chain is built from TRBV1 and TRBJ2-7; the tabulated D call, TRBD2, remains unverified against the DNA. TRBV1 is a listed pseudogene. The length of the CDR3 is 18 residues. The CDR3 reads CTSSQDQPGLAGGAEQYF. CDR3 nucleotides: TGCACCAGCAGCCAAGACCAGCCGGGACTAGCGGGGGGGGCCGAGCAGTACTTC.